This T cell receptor beta chain stems from a study of CD4 T cells in relation to SARS-CoV-2 and coronaviruses. Study as a whole: TCR beta CDR3s were sequenced after roughly nine-day antigen culture of PBMCs. No peptide or an HIV-1 Nef peptide pool served as negative control.

To note about this clone: Its antigen is as yet unknown.

TCRdb keeps only in-frame clones here, not all; method: immunoSEQ multiplex PCR. Of 26,000 or so clones listed, roughly 81% were seen once; the top ten hold 15% to 20%. Germline V gene lookup returns CDR1 MNHEY and CDR2 SMNVEV (reference sequence). The length of the CDR3 is 16 residues. Deletions cut 6 bases from V and 5 bases from J, with 19 bases between. Before the COVID-19 pandemic, during about 2011-2019, CD4+ T cells were taken from unexposed donors. The cells were cultured for 10 days before CD4+ T cells were isolated. Testing used SARS-CoV-2 S/N and four cold-coronavirus spikes on unexposed-donor CD4+ T cells, cells permitting. Fresh IL-2 medium replaced half the medium on days 3 and 7.

Material: CD4+ T cells from PBMCs, cultured in vitro. The chain is built from TRBV27 and TRBJ1-4; D is unresolved. The TCR sequence derives from a human donor in good health. The CDR3 reads CASSSSPFLGNEKLFF. The CDR3 nucleotides read TGTGCCAGCAGCTCCAGCCCCTTCCTCGGAAATGAAAAACTGTTTTTT.